The 8 T cell receptor beta chains reported below all come from one sample, sequenced in a study of response to subunit inactivated influenza vaccine. TCRdb reanalysed the RT-PCR reads using MiXCR and keeps one entry per CDR3 protein. Counted here are hundreds of thousands of distinct CDR3 sequences, around 11% occurring once; the ten biggest clones make up roughly 11%. The sample was also reused in another study, on T cells expressing NK-cell markers. That study adds: UMIs accompanied the 5'RACE template switching by which TCR beta cDNA was made.

The specimen was PBMCs from blood, collected on the day of vaccination. The origin of the receptors is a man over 45 who received an inactivated influenza vaccine.

At least ten counts were recorded for this clonotype. V usage is TRBV7-2 and J usage is TRBJ1-6, with 12 positions matching TRBD1. Germline CDR1 reads SGHTA; CDR2 reads FQGNSA. With V trimmed by 5 bases and J by 7 bases, 9 bases remained unmatched. The CDR3 has 17 amino acids. As DNA, the CDR3 is TGTGCCAGCAGCCTAGGGACAGGGGGCAAGTTAAATTCACCCCTCCACTTT. It specifies CASSLGTGGKLNSPLHF.

This clonotype was counted only a few times. V is TRBV27 and J is TRBJ2-1, with a possible D match to TRBD2 (6 bases). This CDR3 is 16 amino acids long. Germline V gives CDR1 MNHEY, CDR2 SMNVEV (reference sequence). V dropped 0 bases and J dropped 2 bases, with 11 bases sitting between them. The CDR3 bases are TGTGCCAGCAGTTTATCACTCGGGGAGGCCTACAATGAGCAGTTCTTC. As protein: CASSLSLGEAYNEQFF.

This clonotype appeared many times. The CDR3 coding sequence is TGTGCCAGCTCATCTAGGCGAGGCAATCAGCCCCAGCATTTT. This gives the protein CASSSRRGNQPQHF. The chain joins TRBV18 to TRBJ1-5, with no clear D. Trimming removed 5 bases at V and 2 bases at J, with 10 bases between. Germline loops: CDR1 KGHSH, CDR2 LQKENI. The CDR3 is 14 residues long.

The table lists this clonotype with a few counts. The V gene is TRBV3-1, the J gene TRBJ2-7; D not resolved. CDR1 and CDR2 (germline): LGHDT, YNNKEL (reference sequence). V was shortened by 4 bases and J by 7 bases, with 11 bases between the two germline ends. CDR3 length equals 12 residues. CDR3 protein: CASSLRRGEQYF. The CDR3, as DNA: TGTGCCAGCAGCCTTCGCCGCGGAGAGCAGTACTTC.

In this sample, this clonotype turned up a few times. This chain connects TRBV3-1 to TRBJ2-7; D possibly uses TRBD1 or TRBD2 (7 bases each). Per the germline V gene, CDR1 is LGHDT and CDR2 is YNNKEL (reference sequence). The V end was cut by 7 bases, the J end by 0 bases, with 16 bases between. The CDR3 runs 15 residues. In DNA, the CDR3 is TGTGCCAGCACCCCAGGGGGAGGGGGCTCCTACGAGCAGTACTTC. Translating gives CASTPGGGGSYEQYF.

This chain joins TRBV3-1 and TRBJ2-1; D is uncertain. The CDR3 sequence is 17 residues long. Germline V gene sequence: CDR1 LGHDT, CDR2 YNNKEL (reference sequence). The V and J ends lost 0 bases and 6 bases respectively, with 18 bases between them. CDR3 bases: TGTGCCAGCAGCCAAGAAATAAGTCGGCAGATACCCAATGAGCAGTTCTTC. Amino acid sequence: CASSQEISRQIPNEQFF.

This clonotype was found a few times. The gene calls are TRBV6-1 and TRBJ1-5; D is perhaps TRBD1 (5 bases). The CDR3 sequence is 15 residues long. Trimming shortened V by 2 bases and J by 5 bases, and 13 bases separated the two germline ends. The germline V gene encodes CDR1 MNHNS and CDR2 SASEGT. The CDR3 region has the DNA TGTGCCAGCAGTGAAATGCGCCAGGGTGATCAGCCCCAGCATTTT. It translates to CASSEMRQGDQPQHF.

V and J are TRBV7-2 and TRBJ2-7; 9 bases agree with TRBD1. The junction had 8 bases not matched to a gene; V was cut back by 5 bases and J by 0 bases. CDR3 length: 16 residues. Germline V lookup: CDR1 SGHTA, CDR2 FQGNSA. The CDR3 DNA follows: TGTGCCAGCAGCCTAACCGGGACAGGGAACTCCTACGAGCAGTACTTC. The encoded protein is CASSLTGTGNSYEQYF.